The 23 T cell receptor beta chains listed next were all sequenced from one sample in a study of T cell responses to AZD1222 COVID-19 vaccine. Here immunoSEQ multiplex PCR was the method, and the copy in TCRdb shows in-frame clones only, minus some. Among around 160,000 clones listed, 82% were seen once. Sequenced here: peripheral blood, sampled on day 0 of MenACWY control vaccination. Receptors originate from an adult in good health.

This chain connects TRBV5-4 to TRBJ1-1; D is perhaps TRBD1 (6 bases). Germline V gene data show CDR1 as SGHNT and CDR2 as YYREEE (reference sequence). The CDR3 is 12 residues long. Trimming took 3 bases from V and 7 from J, leaving 10 bases between them. The CDR3 region has the DNA TGTGCCAGCAGCTCACAGGGAGTTGAAGCTTTCTTT. Translating gives CASSSQGVEAFF.

The chain carries TRBV4-1 and TRBJ1-4; D is unclear. The CDR3 contains 14 residues. Germline V gene data show CDR1 as MGHRA and CDR2 as YSYEKL. Trimming left V 1 base short and J 2 bases short, with 5 bases between. CDR3 sequence (DNA): TGCGCCAGCAGCCAAGGGAGGACTAATGAAAAACTGTTTTTT. Encoded protein: CASSQGRTNEKLFF.

The V call is TRBV5-8, the J call TRBJ1-4; 8 bases agree with TRBD1. Trimming cost V 6 bases and J 5 bases; bases outside gene matches: 6. The germline gives CDR1 SGHTS, CDR2 YDEGEE. CDR3 length: 14 residues. The CDR3 protein is CASTRGHRNEKLFF. DNA of the CDR3: TGTGCCAGCACCAGGGGGCATAGGAATGAAAAACTGTTTTTT.

CDR3 region: CASAVRDGNSPLHF. The CDR3 DNA is TGTGCCAGTGCCGTCCGGGACGGTAATTCACCCCTCCACTTT. The V call is TRBV19, the J call TRBJ1-6; possibly TRBD1 for D (5 bases). Trimming took off 8 bases at V and 6 bases at J, with 14 bases between the two ends. The CDR3 length is 14 residues. Germline assignment: CDR1 LNHDA and CDR2 SQIVND (reference sequence).

The genes are TRBV9 and TRBJ2-7; D call uncertain. The CDR3 spans 14 residues. Trimming removed 4 bases from V and 3 bases from J, with 14 bases in between. Germline values: CDR1 SGDLS, CDR2 YYNGEE. CDR3 nucleotide sequence: TGTGCCAGCAGCCCACCCGGTGGCAGCTACGAGCAGTACGTC. This encodes CASSPPGGSYEQYV.

The genes are TRBV27 and TRBJ1-6, with 9 bases matching TRBD1. The CDR3 is made up of 19 amino acids. Germline V lookup: CDR1 MNHEY, CDR2 SMNVEV (reference sequence). The J segment lost 9 bases and the V segment lost 6 bases, leaving 21 bases of the junction unmatched. The CDR3 DNA reads TGTGCCAGCAGCCGAAAAACCTCAAGCCGGGACAGGGATTCTTCACCCCTCCACTTT. Translated, it gives CASSRKTSSRDRDSSPLHF.

V usage is TRBV7-2 and J usage is TRBJ2-1; D is uncertain. Germline V gives CDR1 SGHTA, CDR2 FQGNSA. V was clipped by 5 bases and J by 0 bases, with 14 bases between them. The length of the CDR3 is 16 residues. In DNA, the CDR3 is TGTGCCAGCAGCCCCCAACCTAGGAGCTCCTACAATGAGCAGTTCTTC. This gives the protein CASSPQPRSSYNEQFF. The full variable domain, rest sourced from reference TRBV7-2 and TRBJ2-1, is GAGVSQSPSNKVTEKGKDVELRCDPISGHTALYWYRQSLGQGLEFLIYFQGNSAPDKSGLPSDRFSAERTGGSVSTLTIQRTQQEDSAVYLCASSPQPRSSYNEQFFGPGTRLTVL.

This CDR3 reads CASRGPRQGAYEQYF. For the CDR3, the DNA is TGTGCCAGCAGGGGGCCCCGGCAGGGGGCCTACGAGCAGTACTTC. The chain has TRBV27 and TRBJ2-7; 7 nucleotides match TRBD1. There are 15 residues in the CDR3. Germline V gives CDR1 MNHEY, CDR2 SMNVEV (reference sequence). V was clipped by 6 bases and J by 2 bases; unmatched bases: 10.

The chain has TRBV3-1 (or the pseudogene TRBV3-2) and TRBJ2-2, with D possibly matching TRBD1 (5 bases). Germline V gene data show CDR1 as LGHDT and CDR2 as YNNKEL (reference sequence). Trimming pared 4 bases from V and 7 bases from J, leaving 19 bases between. The CDR3 is made up of 16 amino acids. The CDR3 is CASSRLTGKYGGELFF. As DNA, the CDR3 is TGTGCCAGCAGCCGCCTAACAGGAAAATATGGCGGGGAGCTGTTTTTT.

This clone occurred many times. This chain uses TRBV14 with TRBJ1-2; the match to TRBD1 covers 8 bases. The CDR3 is 15 amino acids. Germline V gives CDR1 SGHDN, CDR2 FVKESK. J gave up 8 bases and V 4 bases, and 12 bases lay outside the gene matches. DNA of the CDR3: TGTGCCAGCAGCCCCAGGGGGCTCCCAAGGGAAGGCTACACCTTC. Translation: CASSPRGLPREGYTF. Looking up the rest from reference TRBV14 and TRBJ1-2 gives the full variable domain: EAGVTQFPSHSVIEKGQTVTLRCDPISGHDNLYWYRRVMGKEIKFLLHFVKESKQDESGMPNNRFLAERTGGTYSTLKVQPAELEDSGVYFCASSPRGLPREGYTFGSGTRLTVV.

The J gene is TRBJ2-7, the V gene TRBV18; 7 positions match TRBD1. With V trimmed by 5 bases and J by 0 bases, 4 bases remained unmatched. CDR1 is KGHSH, CDR2 LQKENI, per germline. The CDR3 runs to 14 residues. In DNA, the CDR3 is TGTGCCAGCTCAAGGACAGGTCGCTCCTACGAGCAGTACTTC. Protein: CASSRTGRSYEQYF.

The rearrangement links TRBV3-1 (or the pseudogene TRBV3-2) to TRBJ2-1, with D unclear. CDR3 size: 11 residues. V was cut by 4 bases and J by 10 bases, with 8 bases left in between. The germline V gene encodes CDR1 LGHDT and CDR2 YNNKEL (reference sequence). The DNA for the CDR3 is TGTGCCAGCAGCCTCCTCTCGGAGCAGTTCTTC. Its translation is CASSLLSEQFF.

The J gene is TRBJ2-1, the V gene TRBV18; D remains ambiguous. The CDR3 runs to 13 residues. Germline V gives CDR1 KGHSH, CDR2 LQKENI. The ends were cut back, 3 bases at V and 5 bases at J, with 8 bases in the middle. The CDR3 nucleotides are TGTGCCAGCTCACCGCGAAACGACAATGAGCAGTTCTTC. It yields the protein CASSPRNDNEQFF.

V is TRBV4-2 and J is TRBJ1-2; no firm D call. The length of the CDR3 is 16 residues. Trimming took 0 bases from V and 8 from J, leaving 19 bases between them. Germline V CDR1 and CDR2: LGHNA, YNFKEQ. The CDR3: CASSQDWKGKAPGYTF. The CDR3 region has the DNA TGTGCCAGCAGCCAAGATTGGAAGGGCAAGGCTCCGGGCTACACCTTC.

This chain joins TRBV27 and TRBJ1-6, with D maybe TRBD1 (6 bases). V lost 3 bases and J lost 10, with 16 bases in between. This CDR3 spans 15 amino acids. CDR1 is MNHEY, CDR2 SMNVEV, per germline (reference sequence). The CDR3 loop reads CASSLEQGGWSPLHF. The CDR3 bases are TGTGCCAGCAGTTTGGAACAGGGAGGATGGTCACCCCTCCACTTT.

This clone was observed a single time. V gene TRBV19 combines with J gene TRBJ2-3; D possibly corresponds to TRBD1 (6 bases). The CDR3 loop spans 13 amino acids. Germline V gives CDR1 LNHDA, CDR2 SQIVND (reference sequence). The V end lost 6 bases, the J end lost 6 bases, and 13 bases lay between the germline ends. CDR3 sequence (DNA): TGTGCCAGTAGCGACAGGATGGGGGATACGCAGTATTTT. Translating gives CASSDRMGDTQYF.

To note about this clone: The same CDR3 also results from other DNA sequences found in this sample. The V gene is TRBV28, the J gene TRBJ1-2, with 7 bases fitting TRBD1. CDR1 and CDR2 (germline): MDHEN, SYDVKM. The trim removed 5 bases at V and 9 bases at J, leaving 18 bases unmatched. The CDR3 is 16 amino acids. CDR3 nucleotide sequence: TGTGCCAGCAGTCCAGGACAGGCGTTAGGAAGAAGTAGCTACACCTTC. This codes for CASSPGQALGRSSYTF.

The chain links TRBV4-1 to TRBJ2-3; 12 nucleotides align to TRBD2. J lost 3 bases, V lost 0 bases, and 4 bases had no gene match. CDR1 and CDR2 from the germline V gene are MGHRA and YSYEKL. CDR3 length: 17 amino acids. The CDR3 sequence is CASSQDFLAGGTDTQYF. The CDR3 DNA reads as TGCGCCAGCAGCCAAGACTTCCTAGCGGGGGGGACAGATACGCAGTATTTT.

The rearrangement links TRBV10-3 to TRBJ2-3; 13 nucleotides align to TRBD2. This CDR3 has 16 residues. J gave up 6 bases and V 0 bases, and 3 bases lay outside the gene matches. CDR1 is ENHRY, CDR2 SYGVKD, per germline. The CDR3 spells CAISESAGLAGDTQYF. The CDR3 DNA sequence: TGTGCCATCAGTGAGTCCGCGGGACTAGCGGGGGATACGCAGTATTTT.

This chain uses TRBV18 with TRBJ2-3; the match to TRBD2 covers 15 bases. This CDR3 comprises 18 residues. The ends lost 3 bases at V and 3 bases at J; junction bases unmatched: 7. In germline, CDR1 is KGHSH, CDR2 LQKENI. The CDR3 DNA is TGTGCCAGCTCACCCAGGACTAGCGGGGGGGCCGGGACAGATACGCAGTATTTT. This encodes CASSPRTSGGAGTDTQYF. The variable domain in full, completed from reference TRBV18 and TRBJ2-3, reads NAGVMQNPRHLVRRRGQEARLRCSPMKGHSHVYWYRQLPEEGLKFMVYLQKENIIDESGMPKERFSAEFPKEGPSILRIQQVVRGDSAAYFCASSPRTSGGAGTDTQYFGPGTRLTVL.

The chain couples TRBV7-2 to TRBJ2-1, with D perhaps TRBD1 (5 bases). The length of the CDR3 is 14 residues. Trimming removed 5 bases from V and 4 bases from J, with 12 bases in between. CDR1 and CDR2 (germline): SGHTA, FQGNSA. The CDR3 is CASSPRQRYNEQFF. The CDR3 nucleotides are TGTGCCAGCAGCCCTAGACAGAGATACAATGAGCAGTTCTTC.

The chain couples TRBV1 to TRBJ2-7; the D call in the table, TRBD2, was not verified against the DNA. TRBV1 represents a pseudogene. CDR3 length: 16 residues. This CDR3 is CTASPRLAMDPFEQYV. The DNA for the CDR3 is TGCACCGCGAGCCCACGACTAGCGATGGACCCTTTCGAGCAGTACGTC.

A remark on this clone: Other DNA sequences within the sample encode an identical CDR3. The chain recombines TRBV9 with TRBJ2-1, with TRBD2 identical over 16 bases. Trimming took 2 bases from V and 4 from J; bases not matched to a gene: 0. The CDR3 is made up of 16 amino acids. Germline assignment: CDR1 SGDLS and CDR2 YYNGEE. The CDR3 bases are TGTGCCAGCAGCGTGGGACTAGCGGGGGGGTACAATGAGCAGTTCTTC. It specifies CASSVGLAGGYNEQFF.